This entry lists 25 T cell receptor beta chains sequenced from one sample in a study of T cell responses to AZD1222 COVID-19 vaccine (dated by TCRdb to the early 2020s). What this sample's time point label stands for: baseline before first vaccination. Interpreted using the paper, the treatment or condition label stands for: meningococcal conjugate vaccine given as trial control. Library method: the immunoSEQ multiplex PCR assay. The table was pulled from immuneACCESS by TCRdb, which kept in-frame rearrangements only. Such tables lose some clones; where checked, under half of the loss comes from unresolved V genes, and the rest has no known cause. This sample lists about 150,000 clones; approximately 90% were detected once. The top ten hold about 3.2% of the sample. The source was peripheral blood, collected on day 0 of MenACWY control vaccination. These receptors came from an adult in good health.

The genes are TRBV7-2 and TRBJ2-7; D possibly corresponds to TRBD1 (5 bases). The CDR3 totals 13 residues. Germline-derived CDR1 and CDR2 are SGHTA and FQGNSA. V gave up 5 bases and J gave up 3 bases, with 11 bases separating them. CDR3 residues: CASSLQAYYEQYF. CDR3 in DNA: TGTGCCAGCAGCCTACAGGCGTACTACGAGCAGTACTTC.

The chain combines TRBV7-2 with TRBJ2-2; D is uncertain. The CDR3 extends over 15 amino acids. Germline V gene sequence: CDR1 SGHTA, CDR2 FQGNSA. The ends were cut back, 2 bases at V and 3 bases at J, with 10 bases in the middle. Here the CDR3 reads CASSLISVHTGELFF. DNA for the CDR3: TGTGCCAGCAGCTTAATTTCGGTACACACCGGGGAGCTGTTTTTT.

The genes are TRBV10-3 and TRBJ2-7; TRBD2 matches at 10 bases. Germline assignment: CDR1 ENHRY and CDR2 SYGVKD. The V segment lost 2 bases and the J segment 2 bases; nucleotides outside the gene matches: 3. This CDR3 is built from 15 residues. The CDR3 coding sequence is TGTGCCATCAGTGAGATTGGACTAGCGGCCTACGAGCAGTACTTC. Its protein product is CAISEIGLAAYEQYF.

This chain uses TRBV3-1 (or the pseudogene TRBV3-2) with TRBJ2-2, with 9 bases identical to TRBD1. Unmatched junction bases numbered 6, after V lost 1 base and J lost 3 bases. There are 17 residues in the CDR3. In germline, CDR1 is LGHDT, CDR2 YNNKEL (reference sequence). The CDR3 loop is CASSQVAGQGDTGELFF. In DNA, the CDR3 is TGTGCCAGCAGCCAAGTCGCGGGACAGGGTGACACCGGGGAGCTGTTTTTT.

The CDR3 spells CASSETGGWEQFF. CDR3 in DNA: TGTGCCAGCTCGGAGACGGGGGGTTGGGAGCAGTTCTTC. The chain recombines TRBV27 with TRBJ2-1; 7 bases fit TRBD2. Looked up from germline, CDR1 is MNHEY and CDR2 is SMNVEV (reference sequence). This CDR3 is 13 amino acids long. Trimming at V came to 8 bases and at J to 10 bases, leaving 11 bases not matched to a gene.

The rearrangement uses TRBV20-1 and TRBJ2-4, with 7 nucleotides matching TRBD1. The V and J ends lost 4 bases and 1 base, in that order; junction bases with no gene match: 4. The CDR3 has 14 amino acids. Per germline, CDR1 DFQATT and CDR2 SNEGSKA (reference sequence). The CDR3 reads CSATDRAAKNIQYF. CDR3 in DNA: TGCAGTGCTACTGACAGGGCTGCCAAAAACATTCAGTACTTC.

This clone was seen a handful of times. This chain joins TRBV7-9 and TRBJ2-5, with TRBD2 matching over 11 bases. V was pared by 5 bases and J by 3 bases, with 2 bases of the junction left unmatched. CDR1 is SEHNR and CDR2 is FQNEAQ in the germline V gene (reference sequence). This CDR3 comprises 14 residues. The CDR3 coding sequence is TGTGCCAGCAGCCTACTAGCGGGGGAAGAGACCCAGTACTTC. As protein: CASSLLAGEETQYF.

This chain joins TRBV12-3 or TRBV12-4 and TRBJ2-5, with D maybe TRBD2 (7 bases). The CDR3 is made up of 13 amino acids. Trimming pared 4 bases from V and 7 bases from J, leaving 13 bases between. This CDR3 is CASSSGGGGTQYF. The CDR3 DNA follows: TGTGCCAGCAGTTCTGGGGGCGGGGGGACCCAGTACTTC.

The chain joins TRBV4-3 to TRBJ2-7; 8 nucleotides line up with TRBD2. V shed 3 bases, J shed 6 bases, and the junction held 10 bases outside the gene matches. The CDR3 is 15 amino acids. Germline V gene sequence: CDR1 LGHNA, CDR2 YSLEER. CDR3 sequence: CASSQVSGTSFEQYF. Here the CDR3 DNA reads TGCGCCAGCAGCCAGGTTTCCGGGACTAGTTTCGAGCAGTACTTC.

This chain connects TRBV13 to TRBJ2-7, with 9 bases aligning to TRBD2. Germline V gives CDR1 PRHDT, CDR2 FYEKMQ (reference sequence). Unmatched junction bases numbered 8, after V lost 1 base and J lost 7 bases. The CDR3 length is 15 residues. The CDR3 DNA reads TGTGCCAGCAGCTTAGAGGCGGGAGGGCCGAGGGAGCAGTACTTC. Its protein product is CASSLEAGGPREQYF.

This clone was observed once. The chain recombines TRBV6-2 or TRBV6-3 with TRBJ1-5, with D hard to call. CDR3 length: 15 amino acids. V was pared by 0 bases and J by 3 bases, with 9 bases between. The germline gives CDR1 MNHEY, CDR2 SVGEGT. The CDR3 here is CASSYSRSDNQPQHF. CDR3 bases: TGTGCCAGCAGTTACTCGAGGTCTGACAATCAGCCCCAGCATTTT.

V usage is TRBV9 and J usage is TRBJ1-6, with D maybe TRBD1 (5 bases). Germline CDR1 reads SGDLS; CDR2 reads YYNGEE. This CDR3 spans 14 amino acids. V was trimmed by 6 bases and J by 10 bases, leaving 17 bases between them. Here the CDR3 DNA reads TGTGCCAGCAACCGGGACGGAGCCGAGTCACCCCTCCACTTT. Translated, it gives CASNRDGAESPLHF.

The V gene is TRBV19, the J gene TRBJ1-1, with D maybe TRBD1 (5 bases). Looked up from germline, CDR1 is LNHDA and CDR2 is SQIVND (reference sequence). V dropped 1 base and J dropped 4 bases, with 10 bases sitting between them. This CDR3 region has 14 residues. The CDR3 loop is CASSIVGAGTEAFF. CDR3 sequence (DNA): TGTGCCAGTAGTATAGTTGGGGCGGGCACTGAAGCTTTCTTT. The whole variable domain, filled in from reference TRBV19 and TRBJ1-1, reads DGGITQSPKYLFRKEGQNVTLSCEQNLNHDAMYWYRQDPGQGLRLIYYSQIVNDFQKGDIAEGYSVSREKKESFPLTVTSAQKNPTAFYLCASSIVGAGTEAFFGQGTRLTVV.

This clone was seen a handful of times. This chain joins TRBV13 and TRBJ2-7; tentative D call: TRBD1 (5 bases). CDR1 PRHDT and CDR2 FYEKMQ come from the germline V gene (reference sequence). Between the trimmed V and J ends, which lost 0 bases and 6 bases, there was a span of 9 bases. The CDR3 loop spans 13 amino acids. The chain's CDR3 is CASSLGKGREQYF. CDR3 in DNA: TGTGCCAGCAGCTTAGGAAAGGGGCGCGAGCAGTACTTC.

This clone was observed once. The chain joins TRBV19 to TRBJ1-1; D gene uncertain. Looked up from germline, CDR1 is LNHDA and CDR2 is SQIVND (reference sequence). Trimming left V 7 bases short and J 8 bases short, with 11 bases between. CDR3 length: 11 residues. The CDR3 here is CASMRESEAFF. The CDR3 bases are TGTGCCAGTATGAGGGAATCGGAAGCTTTCTTT.

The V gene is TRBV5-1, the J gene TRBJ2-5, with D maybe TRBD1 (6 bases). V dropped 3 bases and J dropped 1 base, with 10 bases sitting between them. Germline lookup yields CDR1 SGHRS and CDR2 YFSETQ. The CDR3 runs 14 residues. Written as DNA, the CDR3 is TGCGCCAGCAGCTATATGGGGGCCCAAGAGACCCAGTACTTC. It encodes CASSYMGAQETQYF. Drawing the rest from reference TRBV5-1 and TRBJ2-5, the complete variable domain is KAGVTQTPRYLIKTRGQQVTLSCSPISGHRSVSWYQQTPGQGLQFLFEYFSETQRNKGNFPGRFSGRQFSNSRSEMNVSTLELGDSALYLCASSYMGAQETQYFGPGTRLLVL.

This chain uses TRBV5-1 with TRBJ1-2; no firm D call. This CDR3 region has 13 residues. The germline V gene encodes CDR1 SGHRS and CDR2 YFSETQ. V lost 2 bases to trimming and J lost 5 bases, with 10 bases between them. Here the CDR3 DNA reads TGCGCCAGCAGCTTCGGGGAAAATTATGGCTACACCTTC. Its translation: CASSFGENYGYTF.

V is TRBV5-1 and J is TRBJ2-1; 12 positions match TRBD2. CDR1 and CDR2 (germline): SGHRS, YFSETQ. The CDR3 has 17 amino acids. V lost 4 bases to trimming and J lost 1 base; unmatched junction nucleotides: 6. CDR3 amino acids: CASSTLAGGYSYNEQFF. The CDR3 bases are TGCGCCAGCAGCACACTAGCGGGGGGCTATTCCTACAATGAGCAGTTCTTC. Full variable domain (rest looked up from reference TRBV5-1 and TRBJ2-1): KAGVTQTPRYLIKTRGQQVTLSCSPISGHRSVSWYQQTPGQGLQFLFEYFSETQRNKGNFPGRFSGRQFSNSRSEMNVSTLELGDSALYLCASSTLAGGYSYNEQFFGPGTRLTVL.

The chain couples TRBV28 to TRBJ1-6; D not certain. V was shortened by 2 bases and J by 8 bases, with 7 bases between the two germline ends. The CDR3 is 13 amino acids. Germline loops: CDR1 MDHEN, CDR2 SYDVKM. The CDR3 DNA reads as TGTGCCAGCAGTTTAGGGAAGGATTCACCCCTCCACTTT. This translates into CASSLGKDSPLHF.

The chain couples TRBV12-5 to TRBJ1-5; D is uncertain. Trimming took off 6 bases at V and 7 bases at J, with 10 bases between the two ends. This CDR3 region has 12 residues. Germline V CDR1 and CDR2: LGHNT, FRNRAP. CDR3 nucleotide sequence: TGTGCTAGTGGCTGGGCGGGGCAGCCCCAGCATTTT. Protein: CASGWAGQPQHF.

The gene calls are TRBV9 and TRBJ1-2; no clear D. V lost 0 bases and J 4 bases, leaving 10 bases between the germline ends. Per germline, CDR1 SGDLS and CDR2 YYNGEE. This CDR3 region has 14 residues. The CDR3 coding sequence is TGTGCCAGCAGCGTAGTCAACACTCTCTATGGCTACACCTTC. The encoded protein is CASSVVNTLYGYTF.

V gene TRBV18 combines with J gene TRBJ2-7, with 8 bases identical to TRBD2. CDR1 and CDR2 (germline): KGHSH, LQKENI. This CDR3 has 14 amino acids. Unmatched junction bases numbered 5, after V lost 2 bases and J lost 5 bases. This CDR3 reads CASSPSGGPDEQYF. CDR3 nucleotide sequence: TGTGCCAGCTCACCATCGGGAGGGCCGGACGAGCAGTACTTC.

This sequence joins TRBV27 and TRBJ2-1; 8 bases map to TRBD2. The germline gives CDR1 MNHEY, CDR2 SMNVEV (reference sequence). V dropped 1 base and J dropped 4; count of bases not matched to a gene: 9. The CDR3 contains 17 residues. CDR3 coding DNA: TGTGCCAGCAGTTTATATATCGGGGGGGTCATTTACAATGAGCAGTTCTTC. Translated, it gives CASSLYIGGVIYNEQFF.

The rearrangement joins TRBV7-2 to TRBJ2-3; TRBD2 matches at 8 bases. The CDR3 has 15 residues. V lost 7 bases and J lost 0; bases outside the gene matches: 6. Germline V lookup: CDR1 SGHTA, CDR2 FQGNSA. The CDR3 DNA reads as TGTGCCAGCAAGATGACTAGCGCTAGCACAGATACGCAGTATTTT. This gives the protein CASKMTSASTDTQYF.

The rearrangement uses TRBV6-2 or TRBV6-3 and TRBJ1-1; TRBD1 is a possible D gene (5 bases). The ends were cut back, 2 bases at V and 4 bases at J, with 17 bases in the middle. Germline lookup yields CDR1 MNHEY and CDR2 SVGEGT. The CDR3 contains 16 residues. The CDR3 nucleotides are TGTGCCAGCAGTTACGGCTACGGTAGGGGCGGCACTGAAGCTTTCTTT. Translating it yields CASSYGYGRGGTEAFF.